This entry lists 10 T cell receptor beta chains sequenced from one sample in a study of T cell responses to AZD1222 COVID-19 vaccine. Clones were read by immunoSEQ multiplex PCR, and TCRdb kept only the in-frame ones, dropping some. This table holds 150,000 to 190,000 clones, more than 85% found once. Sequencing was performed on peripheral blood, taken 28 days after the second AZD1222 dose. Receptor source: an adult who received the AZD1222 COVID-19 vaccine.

The CDR3 sequence is CASDTKGADYGYTF. CDR3 coding DNA: TGTGCCAGCGACACTAAAGGGGCAGATTATGGCTACACCTTC. J is TRBJ1-2 and V is TRBV21-1; the table's D gene call, TRBD1, was not cross checked with the DNA. TRBV21-1 is a pseudogene segment. CDR3 length: 14 residues.

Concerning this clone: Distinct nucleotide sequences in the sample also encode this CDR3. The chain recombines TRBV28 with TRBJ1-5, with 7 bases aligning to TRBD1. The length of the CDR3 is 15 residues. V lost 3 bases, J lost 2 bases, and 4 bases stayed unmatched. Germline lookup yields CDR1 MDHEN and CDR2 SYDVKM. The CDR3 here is CASSFTGARNQPQHF. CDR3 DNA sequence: TGTGCCAGCAGTTTCACAGGGGCCCGCAATCAGCCCCAGCATTTT.

CDR3 coding DNA: TGTGCCAGCAGTGCCGGGACTAGCGGGAGGGCCACAGATACGCAGTATTTT. Encoded protein: CASSAGTSGRATDTQYF. The chain links TRBV2 to TRBJ2-3; TRBD2 matches at 16 bases. Germline V lookup: CDR1 SNHLY, CDR2 FYNNEI. The CDR3 runs to 17 residues. Losses at the gene ends were 4 bases for V and 2 bases for J; bases not matched to a gene: 3.

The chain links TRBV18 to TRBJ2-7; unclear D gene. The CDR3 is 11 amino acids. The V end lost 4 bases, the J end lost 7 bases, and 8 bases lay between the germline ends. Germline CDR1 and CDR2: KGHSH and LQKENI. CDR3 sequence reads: CASSREGEQYF. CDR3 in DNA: TGTGCCAGCTCACGGGAAGGAGAGCAGTACTTC.

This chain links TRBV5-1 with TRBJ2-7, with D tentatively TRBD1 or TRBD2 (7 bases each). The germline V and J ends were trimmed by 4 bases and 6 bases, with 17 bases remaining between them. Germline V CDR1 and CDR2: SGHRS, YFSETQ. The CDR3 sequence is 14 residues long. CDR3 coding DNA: TGCGCCAGCAGCGCGGGGGCCAGGGGGGGCGAGCAGTACTTC. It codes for CASSAGARGGEQYF.

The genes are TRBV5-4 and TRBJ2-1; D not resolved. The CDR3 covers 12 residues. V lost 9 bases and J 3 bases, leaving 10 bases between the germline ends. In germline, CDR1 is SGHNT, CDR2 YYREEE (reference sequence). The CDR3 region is CATLNYYNEQFF. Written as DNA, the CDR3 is TGTGCCACCTTAAACTACTACAATGAGCAGTTCTTC.

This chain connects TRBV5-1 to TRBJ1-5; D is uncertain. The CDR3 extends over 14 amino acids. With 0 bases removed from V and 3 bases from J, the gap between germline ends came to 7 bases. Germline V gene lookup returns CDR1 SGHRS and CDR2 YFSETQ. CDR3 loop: CASSLAGDNQPQHF. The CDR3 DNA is TGCGCCAGCAGCTTGGCCGGGGACAATCAGCCCCAGCATTTT.

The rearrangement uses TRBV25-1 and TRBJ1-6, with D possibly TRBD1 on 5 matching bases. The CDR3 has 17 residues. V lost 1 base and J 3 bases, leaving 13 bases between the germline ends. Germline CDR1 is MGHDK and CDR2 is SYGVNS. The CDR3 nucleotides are TGTGCCAGCAGTGAATCTGGAAGGGGCCGCTATAATTCACCCCTCCACTTT. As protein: CASSESGRGRYNSPLHF.

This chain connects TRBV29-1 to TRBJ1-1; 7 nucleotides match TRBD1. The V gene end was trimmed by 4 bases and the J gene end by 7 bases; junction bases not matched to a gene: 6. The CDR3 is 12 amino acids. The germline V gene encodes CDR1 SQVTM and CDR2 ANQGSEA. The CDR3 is CSVGGTEVEAFF. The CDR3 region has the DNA TGCAGCGTTGGGGGGACAGAAGTTGAAGCTTTCTTT. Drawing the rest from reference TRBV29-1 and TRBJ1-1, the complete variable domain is SAVISQKPSRDICQRGTSLTIQCQVDSQVTMMFWYRQQPGQSLTLIATANQGSEATYESGFVIDKFPISRPNLTFSTLTVSNMSPEDSSIYLCSVGGTEVEAFFGQGTRLTVV.

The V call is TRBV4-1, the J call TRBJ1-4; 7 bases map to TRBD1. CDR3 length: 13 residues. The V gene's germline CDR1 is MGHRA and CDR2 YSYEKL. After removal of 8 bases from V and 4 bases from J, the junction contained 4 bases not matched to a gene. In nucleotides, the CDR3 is TGCGCCAGCGGACAGGCCCTTAATGAAAAACTGTTTTTT. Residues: CASGQALNEKLFF.